Presented here are 10 T cell receptor beta chains from one specimen sequenced in a study of immune characterization of retroperitoneal liposarcoma. Each CDR3 protein is one row after TCRdb ran MiXCR on the PCR reads. This repertoire shows around 8,000 distinct CDR3 sequences, roughly 30% found once; its top ten account for around an eighth. Sequenced sample: blood. These receptors all stem from a male donor with retroperitoneal liposarcoma.

The gene calls are TRBV20-1 and TRBJ2-2; 11 bases are a match to TRBD2. J was trimmed by 7 bases and V by 1 base; bases with no gene match: 8. The CDR3 spans 16 residues. Per the germline V gene, CDR1 is DFQATT and CDR2 is SNEGSKA (reference sequence). The CDR3 loop is CSARVLAGEVSGELFF. The CDR3 nucleotides are TGCAGTGCTAGAGTACTAGCGGGAGAGGTCAGCGGGGAGCTGTTTTTT.

The rearrangement links TRBV6-6 to TRBJ2-1, with 7 bases lining up with TRBD2. The J call may be incorrect, as the DNA end agrees better with TRBJ2-7. The CDR3 is 13 amino acids. Germline V gene lookup returns CDR1 MNHNY and CDR2 SVGAGI (reference sequence). CDR3 region: CASRSGTNYEQYF. CDR3 in DNA: TGTGCCAGCAGGTCCGGGACTAACTACGAGCAGTACTTC.

This clonotype is termed medium-sized. The chain recombines TRBV6-1 with TRBJ2-3; D call uncertain. V gave up 5 bases and J gave up 2 bases, with 2 bases separating them. Germline CDR1 is MNHNS and CDR2 is SASEGT. The CDR3 totals 11 residues. The CDR3 loop reads CASSHTDTQYF. In DNA, the CDR3 is TGTGCCAGCAGTCACACAGATACGCAGTATTTT.

Within the sample, this clonotype is medium-sized. The chain couples TRBV12-3 or TRBV12-4 to TRBJ2-7; D is unresolved. The CDR3 spans 17 residues. Trimming removed 1 base at V and 2 bases at J, with 18 bases between. The CDR3 is CASSLGTLRRITYEQYF. The CDR3 DNA follows: TGTGCCAGCAGTTTAGGTACCCTCCGCAGAATCACCTACGAGCAGTACTTC.

This clonotype is labeled as medium-sized. V usage is TRBV6-1 and J usage is TRBJ2-3; D not resolved. V was pared by 8 bases and J by 6 bases, with 9 bases between. Germline V gene sequence: CDR1 MNHNS, CDR2 SASEGT. The CDR3 extends over 11 amino acids. CDR3 sequence: CASHRADTQYF. CDR3 in DNA: TGTGCCAGCCATCGGGCGGATACGCAGTATTTT.

The chain has TRBV6-5 and TRBJ2-5, with 7 bases fitting TRBD2. TRBJ2-7 matches the DNA end more closely, so the J call is doubtful. Germline-derived CDR1 and CDR2 are MNHEY and SVGAGI. This CDR3 comprises 15 residues. CDR3: CASSSRDGLAYEQYF. The DNA for the CDR3 is TGTGCCAGCAGTTCCCGGGACGGACTAGCCTACGAGCAGTACTTC.

V gene TRBV27 combines with J gene TRBJ1-2; the D is unclear. This CDR3 spans 14 amino acids. CDR1 MNHEY and CDR2 SMNVEV come from the germline V gene (reference sequence). V was clipped by 2 bases and J by 5 bases, with 12 bases between them. The CDR3 here is CASSLTRTAYGYTF. CDR3 in DNA: TGTGCCAGCAGTTTAACCCGGACGGCGTATGGCTACACCTTC.

The chain has TRBV6-1 and TRBJ2-5; 7 nucleotides align to TRBD2. The J segment lost 3 bases and the V segment lost 9 bases, leaving 13 bases of the junction unmatched. Germline-derived CDR1 and CDR2 are MNHNS and SASEGT. This CDR3 is built from 15 residues. In DNA, the CDR3 is TGTGCCAGTTCGCGGGAGCGGTTTAACAAAGAGACCCAGTACTTC. This translates into CASSRERFNKETQYF.

This clonotype is medium-sized within its sample. The rearrangement uses TRBV12-5 and TRBJ2-5; 10 bases map to TRBD2. The V segment lost 2 bases and the J segment 5 bases; nucleotides outside the gene matches: 2. The CDR3 totals 14 residues. From germline, CDR1 is LGHNT and CDR2 FRNRAP. In nucleotides, the CDR3 is TGTGCTAGTGGTTTGAATAGCGGGAGGGAGACCCAGTACTTC. Translation: CASGLNSGRETQYF.

The chain is built from TRBV10-1 and TRBJ2-7; D is unclear. Trimming left V 2 bases short and J 6 bases short, with 17 bases between. CDR3 length: 15 amino acids. The germline V gene has CDR1 WNHNN and CDR2 SYGVQD (reference sequence). CDR3 nucleotide sequence: TGCGCCAGCAGTGAGAGAGTAGACGGACGCGCCGAGCAGTACTTC. Translation: CASSERVDGRAEQYF.